These T cell receptor beta chains were read from a single sample in a study of blood T cell repertoires in COVID-19. Some clones are missing from TCRdb's copy, which holds only in-frame ones; the method was immunoSEQ multiplex PCR. Here the sample spans about 250,000 clones, 75% to 90% being singletons. The material sequenced was PBMCs or T cells enriched from blood (not recorded which). Source of these receptors: a woman aged 25 to 39 with acute COVID-19. Both conserved end residues are part of each CDR3. D genes are given only for firm matches. Clone size is not always given. Where it is, it says once, few, many or a class for expanded clones.

abundance	d_gene	v_gene	j_gene	CDR3nt	CDR3aa
once	TRBD2	TRBV19	TRBJ2-5	TGTGCCAGTATGACGCTGAGCGGGGGTCGAGAGACCCAGTACTTC	CASMTLSGGRETQYF
few	TRBD1	TRBV19	TRBJ1-5	TGTGCCAGTAGTATAGGAGGGGACAGGGGTCGCCAGCCCCAGCATTTT	CASSIGGDRGRQPQHF
-	-	TRBV5-6	TRBJ1-2	TGTGCCAGCAGCCCGCCGACTCTGGGACAACAGAACTATGGCTACACCTTC	CASSPPTLGQQNYGYTF
-	TRBD1	TRBV30	TRBJ1-5	TGTGCCTGGGCCGGACAGGGGATTCAGCCCCAGCATTTT	CAWAGQGIQPQHF
-	-	TRBV7-6	TRBJ2-7	TGTGCCAGCAGCTTAGGACCAGGGGAGTTAAACGAGCAGTACTTC	CASSLGPGELNEQYF
-	TRBD1	TRBV6-2/TRBV6-3	TRBJ2-3	TGTGCCAGCAGTCTACCCAGACAGGGGGATACGCAGTATTTT	CASSLPRQGDTQYF
-	-	TRBV6-5	TRBJ1-4	TGTGCCAGCAGGGACACCGTTAGGACTAATGAAAAACTGTTTTTT	CASRDTVRTNEKLFF
-	TRBD1	TRBV6-5	TRBJ2-7	TGTGCCAGCAGTTACCGGGACAGGGGGTCCTACGAGCAGTACTTC	CASSYRDRGSYEQYF
-	TRBD1	TRBV30	TRBJ1-2	TGTGCCTATACACCCGGGACAGGGGGCTGGGGCTACACCTTC	CAYTPGTGGWGYTF
-	-	TRBV6-2/TRBV6-3	TRBJ1-2	TGTGCCAGCAGTTACCCCCCCCGGGGAATGAGTGGCTACACCTTC	CASSYPPRGMSGYTF
-	-	TRBV5-6	TRBJ1-3	TGTGCCAGCAGCTTGGGGTGGGACTCCTCTGGAAACACCATATATTTT	CASSLGWDSSGNTIYF
-	-	TRBV4-3	TRBJ2-2	TGCGCCAGCAGCCAAGATCCGGGAGCTAGGACCGGAGAGCTGTTTTTT	CASSQDPGARTGELFF
-	-	TRBV4-3	TRBJ1-2	TGCGCCAGCAGCCAAGATCGTTCCCCAGGGGTTTATGGCTACACCTTC	CASSQDRSPGVYGYTF